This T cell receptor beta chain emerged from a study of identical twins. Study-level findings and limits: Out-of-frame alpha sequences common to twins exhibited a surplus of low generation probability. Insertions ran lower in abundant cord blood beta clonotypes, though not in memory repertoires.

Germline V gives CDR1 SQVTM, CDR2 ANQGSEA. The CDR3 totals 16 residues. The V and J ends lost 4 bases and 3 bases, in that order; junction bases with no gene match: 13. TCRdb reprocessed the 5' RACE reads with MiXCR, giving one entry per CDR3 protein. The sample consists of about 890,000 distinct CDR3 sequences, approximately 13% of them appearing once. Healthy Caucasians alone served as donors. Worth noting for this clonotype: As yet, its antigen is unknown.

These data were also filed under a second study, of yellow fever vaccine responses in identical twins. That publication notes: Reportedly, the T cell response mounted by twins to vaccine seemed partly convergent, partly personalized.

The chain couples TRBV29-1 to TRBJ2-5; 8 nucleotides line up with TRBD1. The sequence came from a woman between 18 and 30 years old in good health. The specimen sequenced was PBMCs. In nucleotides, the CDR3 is TGCAGCGTTGTTTGGTTCAGGGGGCGAGGGGAAGAGACCCAGTACTTC. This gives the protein CSVVWFRGRGEETQYF.